This is a list of T cell receptor beta chains from one sample in a study of technical replicates of blood from several donors. Here immunoSEQ multiplex PCR was the method, and the copy in TCRdb shows in-frame clones only, minus some. Of tens of thousands of clones listed, about 95% are singletons. Material for sequencing was T cells isolated from PBMCs. The receptor source for this set is a human donor in good health. Both conserved end residues are part of each CDR3. Fields, in order: V gene, J gene, clone size, CDR3 length, D gene, CDR3 DNA, CDR3 protein. The D gene is left open where the match is weak. The size of a clone is reported for some rows only, either as once, few or many, or as a class for expanded clones.

>TRBV4-1|TRBJ2-7|.|12|.
TGCGCCAGCAGCCAAGAAGGGGACGAGCAGTACTTC
CASSQEGDEQYF
>TRBV11-3|TRBJ2-2|few|15|TRBD1
TGTGCCAGCAGCTTTGGGACAGGAAACACCGGGGAGCTGTTTTTT
CASSFGTGNTGELFF
>TRBV5-1|TRBJ2-2|.|17|TRBD1
TGCGCCAGCAGCTGGGGTGGAGGACAGGGGAAGACCGGGGAGCTGTTTTTT
CASSWGGGQGKTGELFF
>TRBV2|TRBJ1-2|.|16|TRBD1
TGTGCCAGCAAAGGGACAGGCTACCTCCTTAACTATGGCTACACCTTC
CASKGTGYLLNYGYTF
>TRBV6-1|TRBJ2-7|.|18|TRBD1
TGTGCCAGCAGTGAACGAGGACAGGGGGCACCGAACTCCTACGAGCAGTACTTC
CASSERGQGAPNSYEQYF
>TRBV7-9|TRBJ2-3|.|12|.
TGTGCCAGCAGCTTATCGGGGGATACGCAGTATTTT
CASSLSGDTQYF
>TRBV29-1|TRBJ2-1|.|13|TRBD2
TGCAGCGTTGACCCTAGCGGGAGGGGTGAGCAGTTCTTC
CSVDPSGRGEQFF
>TRBV6-1|TRBJ1-5|.|14|.
TGTGCCAGCATTTCAGGTTATAGCAATCAGCCCCAGCATTTT
CASISGYSNQPQHF
>TRBV14|TRBJ1-5|.|15|.
TGTGCCAGCAGCCAAGTACCGACGGTAAGGGAGTCCCAGCATTTT
CASSQVPTVRESQHF
>TRBV4-1|TRBJ1-5|.|14|TRBD1
TGCGCCAGCAGCCAAACAGGGGGCCGCCAGCCCCAGCATTTT
CASSQTGGRQPQHF
>TRBV7-2|TRBJ2-5|.|17|TRBD2
TGTGCCAGCAGCTTACCCTCGGGTAGCGGGGGCGAAGAGACCCAGTACTTC
CASSLPSGSGGEETQYF
>TRBV19|TRBJ1-2|.|15|.
TGTGCCAGTAGTATGAGGTCTACCCGATCTAATGGCTACACCTTC
CASSMRSTRSNGYTF
>TRBV5-4|TRBJ1-4|.|14|.
TGTGCCAGCAGCTTGGGGGCAGGGGAAGAAAAACTGTTTTTT
CASSLGAGEEKLFF
>TRBV6-1|TRBJ2-7|.|10|.
TGTGCCAGCAGCGCCTACGAGCAGTACTTC
CASSAYEQYF
>TRBV10-1|TRBJ2-1|.|14|TRBD2
TGCGCCAGCGCCGACGGGACTACCGGGGATGAGCAGTTCTTC
CASADGTTGDEQFF
>TRBV7-7|TRBJ2-1|.|15|TRBD2
TGTGCCAGCAGCCCCCGGACTAGCGGGAGGAGTGAGCAGTTCTTC
CASSPRTSGRSEQFF
>TRBV5-6|TRBJ2-5|.|14|.
TGTGCCAGCAGCTTGGCCGCAGGGTGGGAGACCCAGTACTTC
CASSLAAGWETQYF
>TRBV11-2|TRBJ2-7|.|14|TRBD1
TGTGCCAGCAGCTCGACAGGGGGCTCGTACGAGCAGTACTTC
CASSSTGGSYEQYF
>TRBV6-5|TRBJ2-5|.|13|TRBD2
TGTGCCAGCAGCCGGGGGGGATCAGAGACCCAGTACTTC
CASSRGGSETQYF
>TRBV19|TRBJ1-3|.|16|.
TGTGCCAGTAGTATAGAAGGAGTTATCAACGGAAACACCATATATTTT
CASSIEGVINGNTIYF
>TRBV5-6|TRBJ2-5|.|15|TRBD1
TGTGCCAGCAGCTTGGGACAGGGGTACCAAGAGACCCAGTACTTC
CASSLGQGYQETQYF
>TRBV18|TRBJ1-2|.|18|TRBD1
TGTGCCAGCTCACCACCGAGGGACAGGGGGGATTCTAACTATGGCTACACCTTC
CASSPPRDRGDSNYGYTF
>TRBV29-1|TRBJ2-1|.|13|TRBD2
TGCAGCGTTGTTGAGGGAGGGAAAATTGAGCAGTTCTTC
CSVVEGGKIEQFF
>TRBV7-8|TRBJ2-1|.|18|.
TGTGCCAGCAGCTTAGGGGTCAGGGGAACTCGGCCCTACAATGAGCAGTTCTTC
CASSLGVRGTRPYNEQFF
>TRBV19|TRBJ1-6|.|14|TRBD1
TGTGCCAGTAGCCCAGGGGGCAGGGGGACACCCCTCCACTTT
CASSPGGRGTPLHF
>TRBV9|TRBJ2-1|.|15|TRBD2
TGTGCCAGCAGCGTAGAAGGCGGGGGGGCGCCCGAGCAGTTCTTC
CASSVEGGGAPEQFF
>TRBV4-2|TRBJ2-7|.|16|TRBD2
TGTGCCAGCAGCCTAAATTTCCAGCGGGAGGGTGGCGAGCAGTACTTC
CASSLNFQREGGEQYF
>TRBV5-4|TRBJ1-5|.|15|TRBD1
TGTGCCAGCAGCCCAGGGACAGGGAGCAATCAGCCCCAGCATTTT
CASSPGTGSNQPQHF
>TRBV7-8|TRBJ2-5|.|18|TRBD2
TGTGCCAGCAGCTCAACCTACTACGGACTAGCGGGAGAAGAGACCCAGTACTTC
CASSSTYYGLAGEETQYF
>TRBV2|TRBJ1-3|.|14|TRBD1
TGTGCCAGCGGCCCCGGGACAGAGGGAAACACCATATATTTT
CASGPGTEGNTIYF
>TRBV4-1|TRBJ2-7|once|16|TRBD1
TGCGCCAGCAGCCCAAGGACCGGACAGGGACTCTACGAGCAGTACTTC
CASSPRTGQGLYEQYF
>TRBV29-1|TRBJ2-3|.|14|.
TGCAGCGTTGAATGGACCGGGGGCACAGATACGCAGTATTTT
CSVEWTGGTDTQYF
>TRBV30|TRBJ2-3|.|14|TRBD1
TGTGCCTATGACAGGGGCCAAAGCACAGATACGCAGTATTTT
CAYDRGQSTDTQYF
>TRBV14|TRBJ2-7|.|15|.
TGTGCCAGCAGCCCTCACGCAGGAACCTTCTACGAGCAGTACTTC
CASSPHAGTFYEQYF
>TRBV5-1|TRBJ2-7|.|15|TRBD1
TGCGCCAGCAGCTTGGGGGACAGGGATTTGGGGGAGCAGTACTTC
CASSLGDRDLGEQYF
>TRBV7-2|TRBJ2-1|.|15|.
TGTGCCAGCAGCTTTACGATACGGGGTTTCAATGAGCAGTTCTTC
CASSFTIRGFNEQFF
>TRBV7-9|TRBJ1-1|.|13|TRBD1
TGTGCCAGCAGCTTTCCGGGACAGGGGGTTTTTTTCTTT
CASSFPGQGVFFF
>TRBV6-4|TRBJ1-1|.|13|.
TGTGCCAGCAGTGCCGGGACTTACACTGAAGCTTTCTTT
CASSAGTYTEAFF
>TRBV27|TRBJ1-1|once|15|TRBD1
TGTGCCAGCAGTTTATCGGGACAGGGTGGTACTGAAGCTTTCTTT
CASSLSGQGGTEAFF
>TRBV7-6|TRBJ1-4|.|14|.
TGTGCCAGCACTTCATGGGACATTAATGAAAAACTGTTTTTT
CASTSWDINEKLFF
>TRBV30|TRBJ1-2|.|11|.
TGTGCCTGGGGACAGTCCTATGGCTACACCTTC
CAWGQSYGYTF
>TRBV2|TRBJ2-5|.|12|.
TGTGCCAGCAGTGAAGTCAGGGAGACCCAGTACTTC
CASSEVRETQYF
>TRBV29-1|TRBJ1-2|.|14|.
TGCAGCGCAAACGTAGGGGAGGGGATCTATGGCTACACCTTC
CSANVGEGIYGYTF
>TRBV30|TRBJ1-1|.|13|TRBD1
TGTGCCTGGATAAACCCCCGGGACAGTGAAGCTTTCTTT
CAWINPRDSEAFF
>TRBV28|TRBJ2-7|.|14|.
TGTGCCAGCAATCAGGGTTGGCGGTCCTACGAGCAGTACTTC
CASNQGWRSYEQYF
>TRBV20-1|TRBJ1-1|.|11|.
TGCAGCATGACAGTGAACACTGAAGCTTTCTTT
CSMTVNTEAFF
>TRBV27|TRBJ1-5|.|14|TRBD1
TGTGCCAGCAGTATACGACAGGGGGGCCAGCCCCAGCATTTT
CASSIRQGGQPQHF
>TRBV28|TRBJ1-2|.|16|.
TGTGCCAGCAGTTTTGGGGCTGGCACCACCCTTTATGGCTACACCTTC
CASSFGAGTTLYGYTF
>TRBV7-9|TRBJ2-3|.|15|TRBD1
TGTGCCAGCAGCTCACCGGGACAGGGAGGAGATACGCAGTATTTT
CASSSPGQGGDTQYF
>TRBV5-1|TRBJ2-3|.|13|.
TGCGCCAGCAGCTCCACAGGCACAGATACGCAGTATTTT
CASSSTGTDTQYF
>TRBV6-1|TRBJ2-7|once|14|TRBD2
TGTGCCAGCAAACCGACTAGCGGGAACTACGAGCAGTACTTC
CASKPTSGNYEQYF
>TRBV20-1|TRBJ2-1|.|11|.
TGCAGTGCGGGGGCTTACAATGAGCAGTTCTTC
CSAGAYNEQFF
>TRBV7-8|TRBJ2-7|.|14|.
TGTGCCAGCAGCTTAGTTAGTAGTACTCACGAGCAGTACTTC
CASSLVSSTHEQYF